What follows are 16 T cell receptor beta chains derived from one specimen sequenced in a study of blood T cell repertoires in COVID-19 (dated by TCRdb to about 2020). Receptors were amplified or captured by the immunoSEQ multiplex PCR assay. Entries here come from immuneACCESS through TCRdb and include only in-frame sequences with V and J called. Some clones fail to appear in such tables; in the studies checked, an unresolved V gene covers under half of the shortfall, and the cause of the remainder is unknown. Across this sample there are 250,000 or so clones, with around nine tenths seen only once. Of the sample, 5.5% to 9% falls within the top ten clones. The specimen was peripheral blood. The receptors stem from a woman between 70 and 85 years old with active or convalescent COVID-19.

This chain connects TRBV12-3 or TRBV12-4 to TRBJ2-5, with TRBD1 matching 8 bases. Trimming cost V 6 bases and J 3 bases; bases outside gene matches: 3. CDR3 length: 13 residues. CDR3 sequence reads: CASRTGAEETQYF. CDR3 in DNA: TGTGCCAGCAGGACAGGGGCCGAAGAGACCCAGTACTTC.

The chain recombines TRBV7-9 with TRBJ1-4; D is perhaps TRBD1 (6 bases). Trimming stripped 1 base from V and 4 bases from J, with 10 bases between. Germline assignment: CDR1 SEHNR and CDR2 FQNEAQ (reference sequence). The CDR3 covers 15 residues. The DNA for the CDR3 is TGTGCCAGCAGCTTAGGACAGGCTAATAATGAAAAACTGTTTTTT. Translation: CASSLGQANNEKLFF.

This clone occurred a few times. The chain uses TRBV4-1 and TRBJ1-2; D gene unclear. There are 15 residues in the CDR3. V was trimmed by 0 bases and J by 3 bases, leaving 11 bases between them. Germline V gives CDR1 MGHRA, CDR2 YSYEKL. The DNA for the CDR3 is TGCGCCAGCAGCCAAGAGGCACAACCCTACTATGGCTACACCTTC. Its translation: CASSQEAQPYYGYTF.

The chain recombines TRBV19 with TRBJ1-1, with a possible D match to TRBD1 (5 bases). Germline-derived CDR1 and CDR2 are LNHDA and SQIVND (reference sequence). Trimming took off 9 bases at V and 10 bases at J, with 27 bases between the two ends. The CDR3 length is 15 residues. Written as DNA, the CDR3 is TGTGCCAGCCAAACTCTGGCAGGGAGGCTTGGAAGAGCTTTCTTT. Translating gives CASQTLAGRLGRAFF.

The rearrangement uses TRBV10-1 and TRBJ1-1; possibly TRBD1 for D (5 bases). CDR3 size: 13 residues. CDR1 and CDR2 (germline): WNHNN, SYGVQD (reference sequence). Trimming left V 6 bases short and J 4 bases short, with 12 bases between. Here the CDR3 reads CASRMTAGTEAFF. The CDR3 DNA follows: TGCGCCAGCAGGATGACAGCGGGCACTGAAGCTTTCTTT.

The J gene is TRBJ1-6, the V gene TRBV18; 7 positions match TRBD1. V was pared by 3 bases and J by 3 bases, with 2 bases of the junction left unmatched. Germline V gives CDR1 KGHSH, CDR2 LQKENI. CDR3 length equals 15 residues. CDR3 sequence (DNA): TGTGCCAGCTCACCCCGACAGGGCTATAATTCACCCCTCCACTTT. Its translation is CASSPRQGYNSPLHF.

This rearrangement joins TRBV5-6 to TRBJ1-5; weak D call: TRBD1 (6 bases). Trimming took 2 bases from V and 4 from J, leaving 13 bases between them. The CDR3 is 15 amino acids. Per the germline V gene, CDR1 is SGHDT and CDR2 is YYEEEE. The CDR3 sequence is CASSFTGKGNQPQHF. As DNA, the CDR3 is TGTGCCAGCAGCTTTACAGGGAAGGGAAATCAGCCCCAGCATTTT.

The V gene is TRBV7-2, the J gene TRBJ1-1, with a possible D match to TRBD1 (6 bases). The CDR3 runs 12 residues. Germline V gene data show CDR1 as SGHTA and CDR2 as FQGNSA. V lost 5 bases and J 10 bases, leaving 14 bases between the germline ends. CDR3 sequence (DNA): TGTGCCAGCAGCCCCGGACAGCGCGGAGCTTTCTTT. The encoded protein is CASSPGQRGAFF.

The V gene is TRBV6-5, the J gene TRBJ1-4; maybe TRBD1 (6 bases). The CDR3 extends over 13 amino acids. CDR1 MNHEY and CDR2 SVGAGI come from the germline V gene. V lost 4 bases and J lost 6, with 9 bases in between. The CDR3 coding sequence is TGTGCCAGCAGTTCCAGGGGCCATGAAAAACTGTTTTTT. It yields the protein CASSSRGHEKLFF.

The J gene is TRBJ2-7, the V gene TRBV11-2; no clear D. The V end was cut by 3 bases, the J end by 0 bases, with 9 bases between. The CDR3 is 14 residues long. Germline assignment: CDR1 SGHAT and CDR2 FQNNGV. In DNA, the CDR3 is TGTGCCAGCAGCTTGGCCTTATACTCCTACGAGCAGTACTTC. This translates into CASSLALYSYEQYF. The full variable domain, its missing parts supplied by reference TRBV11-2 and TRBJ2-7, is EAGVAQSPRYKIIEKRQSVAFWCNPISGHATLYWYQQILGQGPKLLIQFQNNGVVDDSQLPKDRFSAERLKGVDSTLKIQPAKLEDSAVYLCASSLALYSYEQYFGPGTRLTVT.

The sample holds many counts of this clone. V and J are TRBV11-2 and TRBJ1-6; D perhaps matches TRBD1 (6 bases). CDR1 SGHAT and CDR2 FQNNGV come from the germline V gene. CDR3 size: 14 residues. Between the trimmed V and J ends, which lost 4 bases and 9 bases, there was a span of 13 bases. The CDR3 loop is CASSSQATGSPLHF. The CDR3 bases are TGTGCCAGCAGCTCCCAGGCGACAGGTTCACCCCTCCACTTT.

This chain connects TRBV3-1 (or the pseudogene TRBV3-2) to TRBJ1-2; D not resolved. Germline V CDR1 and CDR2: LGHDT, YNNKEL (reference sequence). V was pared by 4 bases and J by 6 bases, with 12 bases between. The CDR3 loop spans 13 amino acids. CDR3 sequence: CASSLRESNGYTF. The CDR3 bases are TGTGCCAGCAGCCTCCGGGAATCAAATGGCTACACCTTC.

The gene calls are TRBV5-6 and TRBJ2-5, with 10 bases that match TRBD2. Germline assignment: CDR1 SGHDT and CDR2 YYEEEE. The CDR3 spans 17 residues. J was trimmed by 0 bases and V by 0 bases; bases with no gene match: 5. CDR3 coding DNA: TGTGCCAGCAGCTTGGGGCTAGCGGGGGCCTACCAAGAGACCCAGTACTTC. This codes for CASSLGLAGAYQETQYF.

This chain joins TRBV5-1 and TRBJ1-6; tentatively, D is TRBD1 (6 bases). V was pared by 2 bases and J by 7 bases, with 13 bases between. CDR3 size: 15 residues. The germline V gene encodes CDR1 SGHRS and CDR2 YFSETQ. The CDR3 sequence: CASSLGQPSNSPLHF. The DNA of the CDR3 is TGCGCCAGCAGCTTAGGACAGCCGTCAAATTCACCCCTCCACTTT.

The genes are TRBV7-6 and TRBJ1-3; D remains unclear. The CDR3 contains 17 residues. Germline-derived CDR1 and CDR2 are SGHVS and FNYEAQ. V dropped 0 bases and J dropped 6 bases, with 18 bases sitting between them. This chain's CDR3 is CASSLAVGFQRENTIYF. In nucleotides, the CDR3 is TGTGCCAGCAGCTTAGCTGTGGGCTTTCAACGGGAAAACACCATATATTTT.

The chain recombines TRBV25-1 with TRBJ1-2; D ambiguous. The ends were cut back, 2 bases at V and 7 bases at J, with 5 bases in the middle. This CDR3 region has 11 residues. Per germline, CDR1 MGHDK and CDR2 SYGVNS. The CDR3 region is CASSEIRGYTF. The CDR3 coding sequence is TGTGCCAGCAGTGAAATTCGTGGCTACACCTTC.